Each of the 16 T cell receptor beta chains below was sequenced from the same sample in a study of identical twins. Via MiXCR, TCRdb re-called the 5' RACE reads, giving one row per CDR3 protein. The data show just under 550,000 distinct CDR3 sequences, with 15% seen just once and 0.44% held by the top ten. The same sample was also studied in work on yellow fever vaccine responses in identical twins.

Sequences were obtained from CD4+ T cells sorted from blood. The source of these receptors is a young woman in good health.

J is TRBJ1-2 and V is TRBV10-2; possibly TRBD1 for D (6 bases). From germline, CDR1 is WSHSY and CDR2 SAAADI. Deletions cut 3 bases from V and 3 bases from J, with 11 bases between. The CDR3 runs to 14 residues. The CDR3 spells CASSEWGRDYGYTF. The CDR3 DNA is TGCGCCAGCAGTGAATGGGGGCGAGACTATGGCTACACCTTC.

The sample holds many counts of this clonotype. The V call is TRBV12-3 or TRBV12-4, the J call TRBJ2-4; D unclear. CDR3 length: 15 amino acids. Trimming took 7 bases from V and 7 from J, leaving 20 bases between them. The CDR3 DNA reads TGTGCCAGCATCCTCCCGCTGGGAACTGGGAACATTCAGTACTTC. Translating it yields CASILPLGTGNIQYF.

The rearrangement links TRBV20-1 to TRBJ1-4; D gene uncertain. CDR3 length: 10 residues. From germline, CDR1 is DFQATT and CDR2 SNEGSKA (reference sequence). V dropped 3 bases and J dropped 7 bases, with 3 bases sitting between them. The CDR3 here is CSASAEKLFF. The DNA of the CDR3 is TGCAGTGCTAGCGCTGAAAAACTGTTTTTT.

The rearrangement joins TRBV5-5 to TRBJ2-2, with TRBD2 matching 7 bases. The ends lost 5 bases at V and 4 bases at J; junction bases unmatched: 5. The CDR3 consists of 14 residues. Germline V gene lookup returns CDR1 SGHKS and CDR2 YYEKEE (reference sequence). In DNA form, the CDR3 reads TGTGCCAGCAGAGTGGGACTAACCACCGGGGAGCTGTTTTTT. It translates to CASRVGLTTGELFF. The full variable domain, its missing parts supplied by reference TRBV5-5 and TRBJ2-2, is DAGVTQSPTHLIKTRGQQVTLRCSPISGHKSVSWYQQVLGQGPQFIFQYYEKEERGRGNFPDRFSARQFPNYSSELNVNALLLGDSALYLCASRVGLTTGELFFGEGSRLTVL.

In this sample, this clonotype turned up many times. This chain links TRBV4-2 with TRBJ2-7; TRBD2 agrees at 8 bases. The V gene end was trimmed by 3 bases and the J gene end by 5 bases; junction bases not matched to a gene: 15. CDR1 and CDR2 from the germline V gene are LGHNA and YNFKEQ. The CDR3 is 17 amino acids. CDR3 sequence: CASSHSEGLEPLHEQYV. In nucleotides, the CDR3 is TGTGCCAGCAGCCATAGCGAGGGACTAGAACCCCTCCACGAGCAGTACGTC.

This clonotype was seen a few times. This sequence joins TRBV20-1 and TRBJ2-1; 10 bases align to TRBD1. V was pared by 6 bases and J by 10 bases, with 15 bases of the junction left unmatched. The CDR3 is 15 residues long. Germline loops: CDR1 DFQATT, CDR2 SNEGSKA (reference sequence). The CDR3 sequence: CSAPGRQGAVGEQFF. CDR3 DNA sequence: TGCAGTGCCCCCGGCAGACAGGGGGCGGTAGGGGAGCAGTTCTTC.

The chain carries TRBV29-1 and TRBJ2-5, with TRBD1 matching over 8 bases. The CDR3 has 14 residues. After removal of 7 bases from V and 4 bases from J, the junction contained 11 bases not matched to a gene. CDR1 SQVTM and CDR2 ANQGSEA come from the germline V gene. The CDR3 coding sequence is TGCAGCGCAAAAACAGGGGGGAAAGGAGAGACCCAGTACTTC. Its protein product is CSAKTGGKGETQYF.

This clonotype has a handful of counts. The V and J genes are TRBV28 and TRBJ2-2; 11 bases align to TRBD2. The trim removed 4 bases at V and 4 bases at J, leaving 5 bases unmatched. In germline, CDR1 is MDHEN, CDR2 SYDVKM. The CDR3 length is 16 residues. The CDR3 sequence is CASSWELAGGTGELFF. DNA for the CDR3: TGTGCCAGCAGTTGGGAGCTAGCGGGGGGCACCGGGGAGCTGTTTTTT.

This clonotype was observed a handful of times. This chain connects TRBV7-8 to TRBJ1-5; 7 bases fit TRBD1. The junction had 8 bases not matched to a gene; V was cut back by 2 bases and J by 4 bases. Germline loops: CDR1 SGHVS, CDR2 FQNEAQ. The CDR3 spans 16 residues. CDR3 nucleotide sequence: TGTGCCAGCAGCTTATTAGGGGACAGCCAAAATCAGCCCCAGCATTTT. Protein: CASSLLGDSQNQPQHF. Full variable domain (missing parts from reference TRBV7-8 and TRBJ1-5): GAGVSQSPRYKVAKRGQDVALRCDPISGHVSLFWYQQALGQGPEFLTYFQNEAQLDKSGLPSDRFFAERPEGSVSTLKIQRTQQEDSAVYLCASSLLGDSQNQPQHFGDGTRLSIL.

V usage is TRBV4-1 and J usage is TRBJ2-3; D might be TRBD1 (6 bases). Trimming stripped 1 base from V and 6 bases from J, with 11 bases between. Germline values: CDR1 MGHRA, CDR2 YSYEKL. The CDR3 spans 14 residues. The CDR3 coding sequence is TGCGCCAGCAGCCAAGGGGGGCAAGGGGATACGCAGTATTTT. Residues: CASSQGGQGDTQYF.

The chain joins TRBV27 to TRBJ2-7; D is possibly TRBD1 (6 bases). The germline V gene encodes CDR1 MNHEY and CDR2 SMNVEV (reference sequence). The length of the CDR3 is 17 residues. Trimming left V 3 bases short and J 2 bases short, with 20 bases between. As DNA, the CDR3 is TGTGCCAGCAGTTTGGGCTTGGGGCAGGGGTTGGCCTACGAGCAGTACTTC. Encoded protein: CASSLGLGQGLAYEQYF.

The chain uses TRBV12-3 or TRBV12-4 and TRBJ2-1; D is ambiguous. Trimming shortened V by 2 bases and J by 5 bases, and 10 bases separated the two germline ends. CDR3 size: 14 residues. The CDR3, as DNA: TGTGCCAGCAGTTTACGGGCCCGTAACAATGAGCAGTTCTTC. Protein sequence: CASSLRARNNEQFF.

In its sample, this clonotype was seen a few times. The chain combines TRBV6-6 with TRBJ2-7; D is unresolved. V lost 2 bases, J lost 2 bases, and 7 bases lay in between. Looked up from germline, CDR1 is MNHNY and CDR2 is SVGAGI (reference sequence). This CDR3 contains 13 residues. CDR3 coding DNA: TGTGCCAGCAGTTACGGCAGTACCTACGAGCAGTACTTC. Protein: CASSYGSTYEQYF.

The sample holds many counts of this clonotype. For the CDR3, the DNA is TGTGCCAGCAGCTACCCTGGCGCTCTCGAAATGAACACTGAAGCTTTCTTT. This translates into CASSYPGALEMNTEAFF. This chain joins TRBV7-9 and TRBJ1-1; no clear D gene. With 4 bases removed from V and 0 bases from J, the gap between germline ends came to 18 bases. The CDR3 covers 17 residues. Germline V gene data show CDR1 as SEHNR and CDR2 as FQNEAQ (reference sequence).

This clonotype occurred a few times. The chain links TRBV7-8 to TRBJ1-6, with no clear D. CDR1 and CDR2 (germline): SGHVS, FQNEAQ. V lost 3 bases, J lost 3 bases, and 6 bases lay in between. CDR3 length equals 14 residues. The CDR3 nucleotides are TGTGCCAGCAGCTTTAACAGCTATAATTCACCCCTCCACTTT. Translation: CASSFNSYNSPLHF.

CDR3 coding DNA: TGCGCCAGCAGCTCTGGGGGTGGAAAAGATACGCAGTATTTT. It specifies CASSSGGGKDTQYF. The rearrangement links TRBV5-1 to TRBJ2-3; D might be TRBD1 or TRBD2, each matching 5 bases. The germline V gene has CDR1 SGHRS and CDR2 YFSETQ. Between the trimmed V and J ends, which lost 3 bases and 5 bases, there was a span of 13 bases. This CDR3 comprises 14 residues.